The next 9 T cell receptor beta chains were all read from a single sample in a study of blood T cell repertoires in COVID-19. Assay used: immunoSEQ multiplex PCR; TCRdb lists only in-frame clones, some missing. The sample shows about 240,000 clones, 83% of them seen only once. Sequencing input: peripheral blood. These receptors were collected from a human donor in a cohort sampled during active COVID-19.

CDR3 sequence (DNA): TGTGCCTGGAGTGCTCCCCCACCGGGGGTCCTGGGTAACACCGGGGAGCTGTTTTTT. Its translation is CAWSAPPPGVLGNTGELFF. The genes are TRBV30 and TRBJ2-2; possibly TRBD2 for D (6 bases). Trimming removed 1 base at V and 2 bases at J, with 23 bases between. The CDR3 spans 19 residues. Germline V gene sequence: CDR1 GTSNPN, CDR2 SVGIG (reference sequence).

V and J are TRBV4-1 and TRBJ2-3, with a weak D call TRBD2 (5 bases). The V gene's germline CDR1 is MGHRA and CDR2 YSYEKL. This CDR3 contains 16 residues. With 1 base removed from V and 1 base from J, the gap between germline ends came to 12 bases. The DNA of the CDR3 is TGCGCCAGCAGCCAAGTTGACTGGACTGGCACAGATACGCAGTATTTT. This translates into CASSQVDWTGTDTQYF.

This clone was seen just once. The CDR3 loop is CASSLMGQGHNEQFF. The CDR3 DNA reads TGTGCCAGCAGCTTAATGGGACAGGGCCACAATGAGCAGTTCTTC. This chain connects TRBV7-2 to TRBJ2-1; 9 bases map to TRBD1. V gave up 2 bases and J gave up 5 bases; unmatched junction bases: 4. The CDR3 is made up of 15 amino acids. Germline CDR1 and CDR2: SGHTA and FQGNSA. Looking up the rest from reference TRBV7-2 and TRBJ2-1 gives the full variable domain: GAGVSQSPSNKVTEKGKDVELRCDPISGHTALYWYRQSLGQGLEFLIYFQGNSAPDKSGLPSDRFSAERTGGSVSTLTIQRTQQEDSAVYLCASSLMGQGHNEQFFGPGTRLTVL.

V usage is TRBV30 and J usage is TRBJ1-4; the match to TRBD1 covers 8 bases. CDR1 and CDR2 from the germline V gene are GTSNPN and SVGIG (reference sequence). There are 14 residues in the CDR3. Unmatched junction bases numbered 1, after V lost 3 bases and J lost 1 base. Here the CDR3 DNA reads TGTGCCTGGAGCACAGGGGGAACTAATGAAAAACTGTTTTTT. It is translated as CAWSTGGTNEKLFF.

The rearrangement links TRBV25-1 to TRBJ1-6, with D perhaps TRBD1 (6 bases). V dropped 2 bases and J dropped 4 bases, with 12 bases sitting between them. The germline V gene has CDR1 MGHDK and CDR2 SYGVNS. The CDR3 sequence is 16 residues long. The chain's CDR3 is CASSEAYRAYNSPLHF. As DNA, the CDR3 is TGTGCCAGCAGTGAAGCTTACAGGGCTTATAATTCACCCCTCCACTTT.

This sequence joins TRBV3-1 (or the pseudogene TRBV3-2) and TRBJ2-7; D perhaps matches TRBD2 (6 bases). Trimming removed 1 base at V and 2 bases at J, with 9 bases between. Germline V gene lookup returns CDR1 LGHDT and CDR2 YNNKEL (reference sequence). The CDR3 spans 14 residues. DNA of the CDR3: TGTGCCAGCAGCCAAGGACTAGTAACCTACGAGCAGTACTTC. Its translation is CASSQGLVTYEQYF.

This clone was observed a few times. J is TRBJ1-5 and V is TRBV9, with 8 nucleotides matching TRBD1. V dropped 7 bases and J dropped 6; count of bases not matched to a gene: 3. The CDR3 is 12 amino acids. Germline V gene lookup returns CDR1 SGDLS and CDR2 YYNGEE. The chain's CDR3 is CASDRGTQPQHF. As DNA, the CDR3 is TGTGCCAGCGACAGGGGAACTCAGCCCCAGCATTTT.

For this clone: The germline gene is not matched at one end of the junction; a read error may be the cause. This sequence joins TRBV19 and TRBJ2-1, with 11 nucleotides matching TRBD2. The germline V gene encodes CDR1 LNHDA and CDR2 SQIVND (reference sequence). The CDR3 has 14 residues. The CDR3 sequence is CASRIAGGFSEQFF. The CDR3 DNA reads TGTGCCAGTAGGATAGCGGGAGGGTTCAGTGAGCAGTTCTTC. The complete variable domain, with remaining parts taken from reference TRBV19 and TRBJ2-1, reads DGGITQSPKYLFRKEGQNVTLSCEQNLNHDAMYWYRQDPGQGLRLIYYSQIVNDFQKGDIAEGYSVSREKKESFPLTVTSAQKNPTAFYLCASRIAGGFSEQFFGPGTRLTVL.

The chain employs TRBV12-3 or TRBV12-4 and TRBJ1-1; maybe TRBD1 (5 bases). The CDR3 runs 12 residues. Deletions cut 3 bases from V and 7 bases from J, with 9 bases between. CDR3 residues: CASSFRGIEAFF. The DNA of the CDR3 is TGTGCCAGCAGTTTTAGGGGAATTGAAGCTTTCTTT.